This T cell receptor (beta chain) was captured by sequencing in a study of graft-versus-host responses after intestinal transplantation. Study overall: Recipients had transplants, and these were multivisceral, liver-intestinal, or isolated intestinal. The study gave all recipients anti-thymocyte globulin induction, then tacrolimus and steroids for approximately three years. Regarding the study as a whole: HvG clone declines early post-transplant were associated with peak circulating GvH levels.

The CDR3 covers 11 residues. CDR1 is SNHLY, CDR2 FYNNEI, per germline. Deletions cut 6 bases from V and 10 bases from J, with 12 bases between. Notes on this clone: Its specificity is not known.

TCRdb keeps only in-frame clones here, not all; method: immunoSEQ multiplex PCR. This repertoire shows 45,000 to 65,000 clones, about 94% found once; its top ten account for about 0.4%. The clonotype was recovered from a human donor who was the organ donor for an intestinal transplant. The specimen was unstimulated CD4+ T cells sorted from spleen or lymph node cells, collected before transplant. This sequence joins TRBV2 and TRBJ1-1; D not certain. CDR3 residues: CASSNSRVAFF. The CDR3 coding sequence is TGTGCCAGCAGCAACAGTAGGGTAGCTTTCTTT.